The entry below describes one T cell receptor beta chain. V was shortened by 1 base and J by 3 bases, with 12 bases between the two germline ends. CDR3 size: 16 residues. Germline CDR1 and CDR2: SGHAT and FQNNGV. This record belongs to a study of blood T cell repertoires in COVID-19. TCRdb's copy holds only in-frame clones and misses some; the assay was immunoSEQ multiplex PCR. The sample contains some 73,000 clones, 60% to 80% of which appear only once. This sequence originates from a man between 65 and 85 years old with COVID-19, enrolled during active disease. The gene calls are TRBV11-2 and TRBJ2-2; weak D call: TRBD2 (6 bases). Sequencing was done on a sample of peripheral blood. This CDR3 is CASSLGAGTHTGELFF. For the CDR3, the DNA is TGTGCCAGCAGCTTAGGCGCGGGGACTCACACCGGGGAGCTGTTTTTT.